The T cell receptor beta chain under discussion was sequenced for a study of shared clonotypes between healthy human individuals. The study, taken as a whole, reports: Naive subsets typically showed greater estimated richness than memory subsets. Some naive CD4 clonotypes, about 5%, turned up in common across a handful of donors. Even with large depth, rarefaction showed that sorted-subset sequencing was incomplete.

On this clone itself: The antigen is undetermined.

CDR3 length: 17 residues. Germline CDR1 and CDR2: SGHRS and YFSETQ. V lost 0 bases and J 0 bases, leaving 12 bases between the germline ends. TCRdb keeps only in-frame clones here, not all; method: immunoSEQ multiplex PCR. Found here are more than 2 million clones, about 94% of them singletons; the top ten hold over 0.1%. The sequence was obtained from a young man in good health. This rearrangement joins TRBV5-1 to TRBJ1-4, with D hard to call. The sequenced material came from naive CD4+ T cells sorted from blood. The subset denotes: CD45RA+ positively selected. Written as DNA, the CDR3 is TGCGCCAGCAGCTTGGCGGGAAACGCCCCAACTAATGAAAAACTGTTTTTT. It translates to CASSLAGNAPTNEKLFF.